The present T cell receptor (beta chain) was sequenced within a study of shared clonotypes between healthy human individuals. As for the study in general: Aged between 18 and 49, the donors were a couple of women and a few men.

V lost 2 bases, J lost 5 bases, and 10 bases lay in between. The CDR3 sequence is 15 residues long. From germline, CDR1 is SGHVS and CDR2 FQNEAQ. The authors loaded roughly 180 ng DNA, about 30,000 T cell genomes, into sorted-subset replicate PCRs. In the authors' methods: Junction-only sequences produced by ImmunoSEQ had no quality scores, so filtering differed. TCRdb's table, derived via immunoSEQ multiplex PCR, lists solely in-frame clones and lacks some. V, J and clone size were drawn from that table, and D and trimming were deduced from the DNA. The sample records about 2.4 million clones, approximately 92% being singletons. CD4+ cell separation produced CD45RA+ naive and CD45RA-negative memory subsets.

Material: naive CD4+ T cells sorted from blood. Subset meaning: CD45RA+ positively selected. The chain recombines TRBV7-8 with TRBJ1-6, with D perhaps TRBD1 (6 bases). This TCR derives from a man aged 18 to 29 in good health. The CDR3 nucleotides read TGTGCCAGCAGCTTAATATCAGGGGATAATTCACCCCTCCACTTT. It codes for CASSLISGDNSPLHF.